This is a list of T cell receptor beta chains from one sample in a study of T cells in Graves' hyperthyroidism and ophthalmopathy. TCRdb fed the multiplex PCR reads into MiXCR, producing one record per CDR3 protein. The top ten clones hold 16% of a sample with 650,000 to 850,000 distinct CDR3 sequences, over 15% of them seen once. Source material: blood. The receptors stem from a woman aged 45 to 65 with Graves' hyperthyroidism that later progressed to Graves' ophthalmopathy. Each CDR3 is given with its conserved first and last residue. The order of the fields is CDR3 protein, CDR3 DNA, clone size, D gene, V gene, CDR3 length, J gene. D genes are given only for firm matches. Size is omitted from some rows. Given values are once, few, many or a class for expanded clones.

CDR3 protein: CASSLTGLEETQYF
CDR3 DNA: TGTGCCAGCAGCTTGACCGGGTTGGAAGAGACCCAGTACTTC
clone size: -
D gene: -
V gene: TRBV7-9
CDR3 length: 14
J gene: TRBJ2-5

CDR3 protein: CASSWGLRGKADTQYF
CDR3 DNA: TGTGCCAGCAGTTGGGGCCTCCGGGGGAAGGCAGATACGCAGTATTTT
clone size: -
D gene: -
V gene: TRBV27
CDR3 length: 16
J gene: TRBJ2-3

CDR3 protein: CATLKAVNTEAFF
CDR3 DNA: TGTGCCACACTTAAAGCGGTGAACACTGAAGCTTTCTTT
clone size: -
D gene: -
V gene: TRBV28
CDR3 length: 13
J gene: TRBJ1-1

CDR3 protein: CASSKSGGAGSKNIQYF
CDR3 DNA: TGTGCCAGCAGTAAAAGCGGGGGGGCGGGATCCAAAAACATTCAGTACTTC
clone size: -
D gene: TRBD2
V gene: TRBV6-1
CDR3 length: 17
J gene: TRBJ2-4

CDR3 protein: CASSLAFFSTGGYTF
CDR3 DNA: TGTGCCAGCAGCTTGGCCTTTTTTAGTACTGGTGGCTACACCTTC
clone size: few
D gene: -
V gene: TRBV5-5
CDR3 length: 15
J gene: TRBJ1-2

CDR3 protein: CASSLGTSGGDEQYF
CDR3 DNA: TGTGCCAGCAGCTTGGGGACTAGCGGGGGGGACGAGCAGTACTTC
clone size: -
D gene: TRBD2
V gene: TRBV7-9
CDR3 length: 15
J gene: TRBJ2-7

CDR3 protein: CSVEGLYRETGELFF
CDR3 DNA: TGCAGCGTTGAAGGACTATACAGGGAGACCGGGGAGCTGTTTTTT
clone size: -
D gene: -
V gene: TRBV29-1
CDR3 length: 15
J gene: TRBJ2-2

CDR3 protein: CASSQASGGATEQFF
CDR3 DNA: TGTGCCAGCAGCCAAGCTAGCGGGGGGGCCACTGAGCAGTTCTTC
clone size: -
D gene: TRBD2
V gene: TRBV14
CDR3 length: 15
J gene: TRBJ2-1

CDR3 protein: CASSLQDIRDSPYF
CDR3 DNA: TGCGCCAGCAGCTTGCAGGATATCCGGGACTCACCGTATTTT
clone size: -
D gene: -
V gene: TRBV5-1
CDR3 length: 14
J gene: TRBJ2-3

CDR3 protein: CASTSDRGLYGYTF
CDR3 DNA: TGTGCCAGCACCTCGGACAGGGGGTTATATGGCTACACCTTC
clone size: -
D gene: TRBD1
V gene: TRBV6-1
CDR3 length: 14
J gene: TRBJ1-2

CDR3 protein: CASSYSRTGVYQPQHF
CDR3 DNA: TGTGCCAGCAGTTACTCCCGAACGGGGGTCTATCAGCCCCAGCATTTT
clone size: -
D gene: -
V gene: TRBV28
CDR3 length: 16
J gene: TRBJ1-5

CDR3 protein: CASSPGPNTGELFF
CDR3 DNA: TGTGCCAGCAGCCCGGGGCCGAACACCGGGGAGCTGTTTTTT
clone size: many
D gene: -
V gene: TRBV7-2
CDR3 length: 14
J gene: TRBJ2-2

CDR3 protein: CASNTLRQGVTDQPQHF
CDR3 DNA: TGTGCCAGCAATACCCTCCGGCAGGGGGTGACGGATCAGCCCCAGCATTTT
clone size: many
D gene: TRBD1
V gene: TRBV2
CDR3 length: 17
J gene: TRBJ1-5

CDR3 protein: CAHNGGRANYGYTF
CDR3 DNA: TGTGCCCACAATGGGGGGCGAGCTAACTATGGCTACACCTTC
clone size: -
D gene: -
V gene: TRBV10-3
CDR3 length: 14
J gene: TRBJ1-2

CDR3 protein: CAISESPGMGNQPQHF
CDR3 DNA: TGTGCCATCAGTGAGTCTCCAGGGATGGGCAATCAGCCCCAGCATTTT
clone size: -
D gene: -
V gene: TRBV10-3
CDR3 length: 16
J gene: TRBJ1-5